The 11 T cell receptor beta chains below come from one sample, sequenced in a study of shared clonotypes between healthy human individuals. Repertoires were generated with immunoSEQ multiplex PCR, while TCRdb's copy carries only in-frame clones and drops some. This table has 530,000 or so clones, approximately 79% appearing once. The material sequenced was PBMCs. Receptors were obtained from a woman in her thirties or forties in good health. Some clones in this sample may be carry-over from other donors' samples.

The chain combines TRBV7-6 with TRBJ2-1; 8 bases are shared with TRBD2. V was clipped by 5 bases and J by 3 bases; unmatched bases: 9. CDR1 is SGHVS and CDR2 is FNYEAQ in the germline V gene. The CDR3 spans 16 residues. CDR3 residues: CASSPTAGEVYNEQFF. The CDR3 DNA reads TGTGCCAGCAGCCCAACAGCGGGAGAGGTCTACAATGAGCAGTTCTTC.

V usage is TRBV28 and J usage is TRBJ1-1; D is perhaps TRBD1 (6 bases). Germline loops: CDR1 MDHEN, CDR2 SYDVKM. Trimming stripped 3 bases from V and 2 bases from J, with 16 bases between. CDR3 length: 16 residues. In DNA, the CDR3 is TGTGCCAGCAGTTTGGGGGGGGCCTGGCCCAACACTGAAGCTTTCTTT. Residues: CASSLGGAWPNTEAFF. Full variable domain (missing parts from reference TRBV28 and TRBJ1-1): DVKVTQSSRYLVKRTGEKVFLECVQDMDHENMFWYRQDPGLGLRLIYFSYDVKMKEKGDIPEGYSVSREKKERFSLILESASTNQTSMYLCASSLGGAWPNTEAFFGQGTRLTVV.

The chain has TRBV6-1 and TRBJ2-7; D gene unclear. Between the trimmed V and J ends, which lost 6 bases and 6 bases, there was a span of 15 bases. This CDR3 spans 13 amino acids. Germline CDR1 MNHNS, CDR2 SASEGT. CDR3 sequence reads: CASSPGALSEQYF. DNA for the CDR3: TGTGCCAGCAGCCCCGGAGCTCTGTCCGAGCAGTACTTC.

The CDR3 sequence is CASSFPGGTMYF. CDR3 DNA: TGTGCCAGCAGTTTTCCCGGCGGCACGATGTATTTT. V gene TRBV28 combines with J gene TRBJ2-3; D remains unclear. Trimming left V 3 bases short and J 14 bases short, with 15 bases between. The CDR3 runs to 12 residues. Per the germline V gene, CDR1 is MDHEN and CDR2 is SYDVKM. The complete variable domain, with remaining parts taken from reference TRBV28 and TRBJ2-3, reads DVKVTQSSRYLVKRTGEKVFLECVQDMDHENMFWYRQDPGLGLRLIYFSYDVKMKEKGDIPEGYSVSREKKERFSLILESASTNQTSMYLCASSFPGGTMYFGPGTRLTVL.

The CDR3 reads CASSSPGQAKEGYTF. For the CDR3, the DNA is TGTGCCAGCAGTTCCCCGGGACAGGCGAAGGAAGGCTACACCTTC. J is TRBJ1-2 and V is TRBV28; 8 bases map to TRBD1. There are 15 residues in the CDR3. J gave up 8 bases and V 4 bases, and 12 bases lay outside the gene matches. Germline loops: CDR1 MDHEN, CDR2 SYDVKM.

This clone has a handful of counts. The chain is built from TRBV14 and TRBJ2-1; TRBD2 aligns across 8 bases. Germline V gene sequence: CDR1 SGHDN, CDR2 FVKESK. The V segment lost 1 base and the J segment 0 bases; nucleotides outside the gene matches: 2. The CDR3 extends over 16 amino acids. Here the CDR3 reads CASSQVSGSSYNEQFF. As DNA, the CDR3 is TGTGCCAGCAGCCAAGTCAGCGGGAGCTCCTACAATGAGCAGTTCTTC. The full variable domain, completed using reference TRBV14 and TRBJ2-1, is EAGVTQFPSHSVIEKGQTVTLRCDPISGHDNLYWYRRVMGKEIKFLLHFVKESKQDESGMPNNRFLAERTGGTYSTLKVQPAELEDSGVYFCASSQVSGSSYNEQFFGPGTRLTVL.

This chain uses TRBV7-3 with TRBJ2-2; the match to TRBD1 covers 8 bases. The CDR3 extends over 14 amino acids. Losses at the gene ends were 5 bases for V and 6 bases for J; bases not matched to a gene: 5. Germline V gene data show CDR1 as SGHTA and CDR2 as FQGTGA. The CDR3 here is CASSASGGPGELFF. The CDR3 DNA sequence: TGTGCCAGCAGCGCCTCAGGGGGCCCCGGGGAGCTGTTTTTT.

About this clone itself: At the DNA level, this CDR3 is encoded by other sequences in the same sample as well. The CDR3 loop is CASSTTTEMNTEAFF. The CDR3 bases are TGTGCCAGCAGTACCACCACCGAGATGAACACTGAAGCTTTCTTT. The chain combines TRBV6-5 with TRBJ1-1; no clear D gene. V dropped 5 bases and J dropped 0 bases, with 13 bases sitting between them. The CDR3 loop spans 15 amino acids. Germline CDR1 is MNHEY and CDR2 is SVGAGI.

The sample holds one count of this clone. V usage is TRBV27 and J usage is TRBJ1-2; the D gene is possibly TRBD1 (5 bases). Germline V gene lookup returns CDR1 MNHEY and CDR2 SMNVEV (reference sequence). The ends were cut back, 5 bases at V and 2 bases at J, with 9 bases in the middle. This CDR3 has 13 residues. For the CDR3, the DNA is TGTGCCAGCAGTCTTCGACAGAACTATGGCTACACCTTC. Its translation is CASSLRQNYGYTF.

This sequence joins TRBV2 and TRBJ2-5, with 13 positions matching TRBD2. Germline CDR1 SNHLY, CDR2 FYNNEI. This CDR3 spans 16 amino acids. V trimming: 7 bases; J trimming: 2 bases; junction bases outside the gene matches: 7. The CDR3 here is CASKRTSGRGQETQYF. CDR3 nucleotides: TGTGCCAGCAAGAGGACTAGCGGGAGAGGTCAAGAGACCCAGTACTTC.

The chain uses TRBV10-2 and TRBJ1-2; unclear D gene. V was shortened by 6 bases and J by 0 bases, with 8 bases between the two germline ends. The CDR3 extends over 13 amino acids. Germline V gene sequence: CDR1 WSHSY, CDR2 SAAADI. DNA for the CDR3: TGCGCCAGCAGGACTGTAGCTAACTATGGCTACACCTTC. The encoded protein is CASRTVANYGYTF.